Listed here are 32 T cell receptor beta chains from one sample, sequenced in a study of T cell changes during pregnancy in multiple sclerosis. Some clones are missing from TCRdb's copy, which holds only in-frame ones; the method was immunoSEQ multiplex PCR. The sample shows fewer than 55,000 clones, 85% to 95% of them seen only once. Sequenced material: peripheral blood, taken after pregnancy. Every receptor here comes from a female donor with multiple sclerosis, enrolled in a pregnancy study.

CDR3 protein: CASSLRGPYNSPLHF. In DNA, the CDR3 is TGTGCCAGCAGTTTACGAGGGCCCTATAATTCACCCCTCCACTTT. The chain joins TRBV27 to TRBJ1-6; no reliable D call. This CDR3 contains 15 residues. The V end was cut by 2 bases, the J end by 2 bases, with 7 bases between. CDR1 and CDR2 from the germline V gene are MNHEY and SMNVEV (reference sequence).

This rearrangement joins TRBV5-1 to TRBJ1-1, with TRBD1 as a possible D gene (5 bases). Between the trimmed V and J ends, which lost 4 bases and 4 bases, there was a span of 17 bases. This CDR3 spans 15 amino acids. Germline CDR1 SGHRS, CDR2 YFSETQ. The CDR3 here is CASSGVATGGTEAFF. The CDR3 DNA reads TGCGCCAGCAGCGGGGTCGCAACGGGGGGCACTGAAGCTTTCTTT.

In DNA form, the CDR3 reads TGTGCCAGTAGTAGCACAGGGGATCCCTACGAGCAGTACTTC. It codes for CASSSTGDPYEQYF. This chain links TRBV19 with TRBJ2-7; 7 nucleotides align to TRBD1. CDR3 length: 14 amino acids. The ends lost 4 bases at V and 2 bases at J; junction bases unmatched: 5. Germline loops: CDR1 LNHDA, CDR2 SQIVND (reference sequence).

The genes are TRBV4-2 and TRBJ2-3; TRBD1 matches 9 bases. CDR1 is LGHNA and CDR2 is YNFKEQ in the germline V gene. The CDR3 length is 17 residues. The J segment lost 4 bases and the V segment lost 1 base, leaving 9 bases of the junction unmatched. CDR3 DNA: TGTGCCAGCAGCCAAGGCCCGGGACAGGGCGTCGCAGATACGCAGTATTTT. Its protein is CASSQGPGQGVADTQYF.

The chain uses TRBV6-5 and TRBJ2-7; the D gene is possibly TRBD1 (6 bases). Germline V gene data show CDR1 as MNHEY and CDR2 as SVGAGI. Trimming took 0 bases from V and 2 from J, leaving 8 bases between them. This CDR3 is built from 14 residues. CDR3 residues: CASSYSPGAYEQYF. Here the CDR3 DNA reads TGTGCCAGCAGTTACTCCCCAGGGGCCTACGAGCAGTACTTC.

The chain carries TRBV19 and TRBJ2-3; D ambiguous. Trimming left V 3 bases short and J 2 bases short, with 12 bases between. Germline V gives CDR1 LNHDA, CDR2 SQIVND (reference sequence). This CDR3 is 15 amino acids long. CDR3 in amino acids: CASSMLGSVTDTQYF. Here the CDR3 DNA reads TGTGCCAGTAGTATGCTAGGTTCGGTCACAGATACGCAGTATTTT.

The chain couples TRBV7-2 to TRBJ2-7; 10 bases line up with TRBD2. The V and J ends lost 1 base and 6 bases, in that order; junction bases with no gene match: 18. This CDR3 has 19 residues. From germline, CDR1 is SGHTA and CDR2 FQGNSA. The DNA of the CDR3 is TGTGCCAGCAGCTTAGGACGTATCGTGATAGCGGGGGGTCGGGGCGAGCAGTACTTC. It encodes CASSLGRIVIAGGRGEQYF.

The chain uses TRBV11-2 and TRBJ2-5, with TRBD2 matching 10 bases. CDR1 and CDR2 from the germline V gene are SGHAT and FQNNGV. The CDR3 is made up of 14 amino acids. V shed 4 bases, J shed 9 bases, and the junction held 8 bases outside the gene matches. The CDR3 bases are TGTGCCAGCAGCTATACTAGCGGGGTCCAGGCCCAGTACTTC. It is translated as CASSYTSGVQAQYF.

The chain has TRBV15 and TRBJ2-1; TRBD1 aligns across 11 bases. Germline CDR1 is LNHNV and CDR2 is YYDKDF (reference sequence). Trimming took 3 bases from V and 9 from J; bases not matched to a gene: 10. The CDR3 is made up of 16 amino acids. The CDR3 reads CATSSKVGQGAREQFF. In nucleotides, the CDR3 is TGTGCCACCAGCAGCAAAGTCGGACAGGGGGCACGTGAGCAGTTCTTC.

The J gene is TRBJ2-7, the V gene TRBV11-2; TRBD1 matches 7 bases. The CDR3 is made up of 14 amino acids. Germline V gene sequence: CDR1 SGHAT, CDR2 FQNNGV. V was clipped by 2 bases and J by 2 bases; unmatched bases: 3. CDR3 DNA sequence: TGTGCCAGCAGCTTACCAGGGACAGCCTACGAGCAGTACTTC. It yields the protein CASSLPGTAYEQYF.

This rearrangement joins TRBV6-5 to TRBJ1-1; 9 nucleotides line up with TRBD1. The CDR3 length is 11 residues. After removal of 6 bases from V and 11 bases from J, the junction contained 4 bases not matched to a gene. The germline CDR1 and CDR2 sequences are MNHEY and SVGAGI. The CDR3 reads CASSPGQGAFF. The CDR3 DNA sequence: TGTGCCAGCAGCCCCGGACAGGGGGCTTTCTTT.

The chain uses TRBV4-3 and TRBJ1-4; D is perhaps TRBD1 (6 bases). Trimming removed 3 bases at V and 3 bases at J, with 11 bases between. The CDR3 consists of 15 residues. The V gene's germline CDR1 is LGHNA and CDR2 YSLEER. The CDR3 protein is CASSQAGVANEKLFF. The CDR3 DNA follows: TGCGCCAGCAGCCAGGCAGGGGTGGCTAATGAAAAACTGTTTTTT.

This sequence joins TRBV4-3 and TRBJ2-4; TRBD2 agrees at 11 bases. After removal of 0 bases from V and 16 bases from J, the junction contained 11 bases not matched to a gene. Looked up from germline, CDR1 is LGHNA and CDR2 is YSLEER. The CDR3 sequence is 15 residues long. CDR3: CASSQESLAGGPSYF. CDR3 nucleotide sequence: TGCGCCAGCAGCCAAGAGTCTCTAGCGGGGGGCCCGAGTTACTTC.

This clone was observed a single time. The J gene is TRBJ1-5, the V gene TRBV18; no clear D. CDR1 is KGHSH, CDR2 LQKENI, per germline. Trimming stripped 6 bases from V and 5 bases from J, with 17 bases between. The CDR3 length is 15 residues. The CDR3 sequence: CASSPWRGPDQPQHF. The CDR3 nucleotides are TGTGCCAGCTCCCCTTGGCGGGGTCCCGATCAGCCCCAGCATTTT.

The V and J genes are TRBV2 and TRBJ1-2; TRBD1 matches 8 bases. The CDR3 runs 13 residues. V shed 4 bases and J 8 bases; nucleotides not matched to a gene: 6. Germline V gene data show CDR1 as SNHLY and CDR2 as FYNNEI. CDR3 bases: TGTGCCAGCAGTGTCAGGGGGCTCGAAGGCTACACCTTC. This sequence encodes CASSVRGLEGYTF.

V and J are TRBV7-2 and TRBJ2-3; 7 positions agree with TRBD2. Germline values: CDR1 SGHTA, CDR2 FQGNSA. J was trimmed by 5 bases and V by 5 bases; bases with no gene match: 7. The CDR3 spans 14 residues. Here the CDR3 reads CASSPGGSGDTQYF. The CDR3 region has the DNA TGTGCCAGCAGCCCCGGGGGGTCCGGAGATACGCAGTATTTT.

CDR3 in DNA: TGTGCCAGCAGCGTACAGGCCGCCTACGAGCAGTACTTC. Translating it yields CASSVQAAYEQYF. The gene calls are TRBV7-2 and TRBJ2-7; a possible D gene is TRBD1 (5 bases). CDR3 length: 13 residues. In germline, CDR1 is SGHTA, CDR2 FQGNSA. Between the trimmed V and J ends, which lost 5 bases and 2 bases, there was a span of 10 bases.

The CDR3 DNA reads as TGTGCCAGCACCCCTATGGGACAGGGGGCAGAGACCCAGCATTTT. It specifies CASTPMGQGAETQHF. The chain joins TRBV27 to TRBJ1-5, with 12 positions matching TRBD1. This CDR3 region has 15 residues. The germline V gene encodes CDR1 MNHEY and CDR2 SMNVEV (reference sequence). V dropped 7 bases and J dropped 11; count of bases not matched to a gene: 12.

The J gene is TRBJ2-3, the V gene TRBV6-5; D perhaps matches TRBD2 (6 bases). The V gene lost 2 bases and the J gene lost 1 base, with 10 bases spanning the gap. This CDR3 contains 15 residues. Per the germline V gene, CDR1 is MNHEY and CDR2 is SVGAGI. The CDR3 DNA sequence: TGTGCCAGCAGTTACGGGGGGTTTGGCACAGATACGCAGTATTTT. Its translation is CASSYGGFGTDTQYF.

The chain combines TRBV6-1 with TRBJ1-1, with 7 bases aligning to TRBD1. Germline CDR1 and CDR2: MNHNS and SASEGT. The CDR3 sequence is 15 residues long. Unmatched junction bases numbered 10, after V lost 8 bases and J lost 1 base. The CDR3 protein is CASRQGPPKNTEAFF. The CDR3 nucleotides are TGTGCCAGCCGACAGGGACCCCCAAAGAACACTGAAGCTTTCTTT.

Concerning this clone itself: The same CDR3 arises from other DNA sequences in this sample as well. J is TRBJ1-1 and V is TRBV6-5; D is undetermined. Germline CDR1 and CDR2: MNHEY and SVGAGI. V lost 6 bases and J 1 base, leaving 15 bases between the germline ends. The CDR3 loop spans 15 amino acids. The DNA of the CDR3 is TGTGCCAGCAGCCCGCGAAGCACCTGGAACACTGAAGCTTTCTTT. This gives the protein CASSPRSTWNTEAFF.

This chain links TRBV5-6 with TRBJ1-1; TRBD1 agrees at 8 bases. The CDR3 is 19 residues long. V shed 4 bases, J shed 0 bases, and the junction held 17 bases outside the gene matches. The germline gives CDR1 SGHDT, CDR2 YYEEEE. The CDR3 loop reads CASSPEGTGRQRMNTEAFF. For the CDR3, the DNA is TGTGCCAGCAGCCCCGAGGGGACAGGTCGACAAAGAATGAACACTGAAGCTTTCTTT.

This chain joins TRBV19 and TRBJ1-2; 8 positions agree with TRBD1. Germline loops: CDR1 LNHDA, CDR2 SQIVND (reference sequence). The V gene end was trimmed by 7 bases and the J gene end by 4 bases; junction bases not matched to a gene: 5. This CDR3 region has 13 residues. The CDR3 protein is CASTTGQVYGYTF. The CDR3 bases are TGTGCCAGTACTACGGGACAGGTCTATGGCTACACCTTC.

The chain has TRBV7-8 and TRBJ1-6; 10 bases fit TRBD1. From germline, CDR1 is SGHVS and CDR2 FQNEAQ. The CDR3 sequence is 14 residues long. Germline trimming cut 5 bases from V and 10 bases from J; bases unmatched to any gene: 5. CDR3 sequence (DNA): TGTGCCAGCAGCGAGGACAGGGGGAGGTCACCCCTCCACTTT. Translating it yields CASSEDRGRSPLHF. Full variable domain (rest looked up from reference TRBV7-8 and TRBJ1-6): GAGVSQSPRYKVAKRGQDVALRCDPISGHVSLFWYQQALGQGPEFLTYFQNEAQLDKSGLPSDRFFAERPEGSVSTLKIQRTQQEDSAVYLCASSEDRGRSPLHFGNGTRLTVT.

This clone was seen more than once but under ten times. Additional DNA sequences in this sample encode the identical CDR3. This sequence joins TRBV7-2 and TRBJ2-5; no definite D call. This CDR3 spans 13 amino acids. The V end lost 5 bases, the J end lost 1 base, and 8 bases lay between the germline ends. Germline V lookup: CDR1 SGHTA, CDR2 FQGNSA. This CDR3 is CASSPRTQETQYF. In DNA, the CDR3 is TGTGCCAGCAGCCCCAGAACCCAAGAGACCCAGTACTTC.

The V call is TRBV11-3, the J call TRBJ2-2, with D possibly TRBD1 on 6 matching bases. V was pared by 5 bases and J by 1 base, with 8 bases between. There are 14 residues in the CDR3. CDR1 SGHNT and CDR2 YENEEA come from the germline V gene. The CDR3, as DNA: TGTGCCAGCAGCGTACAGGGGAACACCGGGGAGCTGTTTTTT. Protein: CASSVQGNTGELFF.

CDR3 in amino acids: CASGLVLGLDSYNEQFF. In DNA, the CDR3 is TGTGCTAGTGGTTTGGTATTGGGACTGGATTCCTACAATGAGCAGTTCTTC. This rearrangement joins TRBV12-5 to TRBJ2-1, with D maybe TRBD2 (6 bases). Germline values: CDR1 LGHNT, CDR2 FRNRAP. Between the trimmed V and J ends, which lost 0 bases and 1 base, there was a span of 13 bases. The CDR3 contains 17 residues.

The chain joins TRBV4-3 to TRBJ2-1, with 10 bases matching TRBD2. The CDR3 consists of 16 residues. CDR1 is LGHNA and CDR2 is YSLEER in the germline V gene. The V segment lost 0 bases and the J segment 7 bases; nucleotides outside the gene matches: 6. CDR3 in amino acids: CASSQERAGGQNEQFF. CDR3 coding DNA: TGCGCCAGCAGCCAAGAACGAGCGGGGGGGCAGAATGAGCAGTTCTTC.

The chain employs TRBV4-3 and TRBJ2-3, with unresolved D. Trimming removed 1 base at V and 2 bases at J, with 10 bases between. Germline V gene sequence: CDR1 LGHNA, CDR2 YSLEER. CDR3 size: 15 residues. The CDR3 reads CASSQGVGFTDTQYF. CDR3 bases: TGCGCCAGCAGCCAAGGGGTGGGCTTCACAGATACGCAGTATTTT.

The chain links TRBV15 to TRBJ1-1; D is possibly TRBD1 (5 bases). Germline V gene lookup returns CDR1 LNHNV and CDR2 YYDKDF (reference sequence). CDR3 size: 13 residues. The V gene lost 0 bases and the J gene lost 11 bases, with 13 bases spanning the gap. CDR3 in DNA: TGTGCCACCAGCAGAGATGCAGGGCCAACGGCTTTCTTT. Translated, it gives CATSRDAGPTAFF.

This chain links TRBV5-4 with TRBJ2-1; 8 nucleotides align to TRBD2. The CDR3 covers 15 residues. The V and J ends lost 2 bases and 4 bases, in that order; junction bases with no gene match: 5. CDR1 is SGHNT, CDR2 YYREEE, per germline (reference sequence). CDR3 coding DNA: TGTGCCAGCAGCTTTGGGAGCGGGAGTTACAATGAGCAGTTCTTC. Protein sequence: CASSFGSGSYNEQFF.

The chain uses TRBV6-5 and TRBJ2-1; D possibly corresponds to TRBD2 (5 bases). Trimming removed 2 bases at V and 12 bases at J, with 17 bases between. The CDR3 totals 14 residues. The germline V gene encodes CDR1 MNHEY and CDR2 SVGAGI. The CDR3 DNA reads as TGTGCCAGCAGTTACCCCCCGGAGGCGGCGGGGCAGTTCTTC. It is translated as CASSYPPEAAGQFF.